Sequencing of this T cell receptor (beta chain) was carried out in a study of T cells in Graves' hyperthyroidism and ophthalmopathy. Amplification of TCR beta CDR3 regions was performed using RNA transcripts as template. HTBI primers were used for first-round RT-PCR of the TCR CDR3. TCRdb recomputed calls from the multiplex PCR reads with MiXCR, one row per CDR3 protein. This sample carries roughly 380,000 distinct CDR3 sequences, approximately 15% of them seen once, and the ten largest clones take 5.3%. V was clipped by 4 bases and J by 6 bases, with 16 bases between them. Germline CDR1 SQVTM, CDR2 ANQGSEA. The CDR3 has 14 residues.

The source of this sequence is a woman under 30 with Graves' hyperthyroidism. The V gene is TRBV29-1, the J gene TRBJ2-1; D is perhaps TRBD1 (7 bases). Sequencing input: blood. The CDR3 is CSVGQGLVINEQFF. DNA for the CDR3: TGCAGCGTTGGACAGGGACTGGTTATCAATGAGCAGTTCTTC.